Reported below is one T cell receptor (beta chain). This record comes from a study of blood T cell repertoires in COVID-19. Study details: PBMCs, B-cell-depleted T cells, or T cells were the source of the cDNA or gDNA that made up the material.

Study members were between about 18 and 100 years old and lived in 24 US regions. This CDR3 contains 12 residues. Trimming stripped 5 bases from V and 2 bases from J, with 5 bases between. CDR1 SEHNR and CDR2 FQNEAQ come from the germline V gene (reference sequence). The protocol was immunoSEQ multiplex PCR, while the TCRdb copy is restricted to in-frame clones and leaves out a portion. The sample lists 430,000 or so clones; approximately 88% were seen once. The sequence was collected from a woman aged 40-49 years who had recovered from COVID-19. This sequence joins TRBV7-9 and TRBJ2-3; D is unclear. Sequenced material: PBMCs or T cells enriched from blood (not recorded which). In DNA form, the CDR3 reads TGTGCCAGCAGCCAGAACACAGATACGCAGTATTTT. As protein: CASSQNTDTQYF.